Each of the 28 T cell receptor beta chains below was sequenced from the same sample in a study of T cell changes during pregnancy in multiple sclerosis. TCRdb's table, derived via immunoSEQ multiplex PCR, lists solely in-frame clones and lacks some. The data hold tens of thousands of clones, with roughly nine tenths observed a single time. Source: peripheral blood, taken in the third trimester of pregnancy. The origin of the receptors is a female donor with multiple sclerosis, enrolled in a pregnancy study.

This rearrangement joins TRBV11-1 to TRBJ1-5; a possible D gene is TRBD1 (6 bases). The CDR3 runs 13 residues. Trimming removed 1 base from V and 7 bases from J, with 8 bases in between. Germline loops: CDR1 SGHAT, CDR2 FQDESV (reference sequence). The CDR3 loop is CASSLGGGQPQHF. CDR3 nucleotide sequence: TGTGCCAGCAGCTTAGGCGGGGGCCAGCCCCAGCATTTT.

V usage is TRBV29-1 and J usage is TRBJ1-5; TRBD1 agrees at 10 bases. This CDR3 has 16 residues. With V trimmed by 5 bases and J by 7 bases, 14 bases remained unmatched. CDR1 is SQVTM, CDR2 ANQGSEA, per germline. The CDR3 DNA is TGCAGCGTTTCCTCGACCGGGACAGGGGCGGGACAGCCCCAGCATTTT. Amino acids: CSVSSTGTGAGQPQHF.

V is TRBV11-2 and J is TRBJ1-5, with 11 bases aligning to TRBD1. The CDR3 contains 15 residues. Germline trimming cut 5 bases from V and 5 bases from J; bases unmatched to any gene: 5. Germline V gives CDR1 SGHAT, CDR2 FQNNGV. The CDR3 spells CASSAGTGGYQPQHF. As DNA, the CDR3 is TGTGCCAGCAGCGCCGGGACAGGGGGATATCAGCCCCAGCATTTT. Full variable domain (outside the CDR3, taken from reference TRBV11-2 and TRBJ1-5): EAGVAQSPRYKIIEKRQSVAFWCNPISGHATLYWYQQILGQGPKLLIQFQNNGVVDDSQLPKDRFSAERLKGVDSTLKIQPAKLEDSAVYLCASSAGTGGYQPQHFGDGTRLSIL.

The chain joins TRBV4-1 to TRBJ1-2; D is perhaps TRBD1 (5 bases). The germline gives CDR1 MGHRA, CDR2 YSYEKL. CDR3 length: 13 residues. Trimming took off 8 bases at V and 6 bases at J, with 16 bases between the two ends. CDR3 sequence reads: CASAFLGGNGYTF. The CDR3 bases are TGCGCCAGCGCCTTTCTGGGGGGGAATGGCTACACCTTC.

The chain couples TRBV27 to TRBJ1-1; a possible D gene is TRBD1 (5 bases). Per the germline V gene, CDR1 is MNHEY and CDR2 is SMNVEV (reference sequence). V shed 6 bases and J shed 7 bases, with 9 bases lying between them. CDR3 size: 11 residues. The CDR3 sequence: CASSSGLEAFF. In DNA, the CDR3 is TGTGCCAGCAGCTCGGGACTTGAAGCTTTCTTT.

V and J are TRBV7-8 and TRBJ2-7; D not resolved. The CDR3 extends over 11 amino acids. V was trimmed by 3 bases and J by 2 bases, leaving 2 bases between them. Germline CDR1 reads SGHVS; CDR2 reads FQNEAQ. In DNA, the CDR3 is TGTGCCAGCAGCTTCACCTACGAGCAGTACTTC. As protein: CASSFTYEQYF.

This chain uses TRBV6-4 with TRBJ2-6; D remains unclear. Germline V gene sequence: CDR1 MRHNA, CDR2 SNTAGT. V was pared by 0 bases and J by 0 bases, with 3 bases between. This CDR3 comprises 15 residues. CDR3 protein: CASSDSNSGANVLTF. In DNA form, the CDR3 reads TGTGCCAGCAGTGACTCCAACTCTGGGGCCAACGTCCTGACTTTC.

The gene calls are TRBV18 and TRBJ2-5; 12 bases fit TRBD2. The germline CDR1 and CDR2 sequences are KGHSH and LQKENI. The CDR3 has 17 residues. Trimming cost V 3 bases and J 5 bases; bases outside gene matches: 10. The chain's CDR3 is CASSPWTSGDGPETQYF. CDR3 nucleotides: TGTGCCAGCTCACCCTGGACTAGCGGGGATGGCCCGGAGACCCAGTACTTC.

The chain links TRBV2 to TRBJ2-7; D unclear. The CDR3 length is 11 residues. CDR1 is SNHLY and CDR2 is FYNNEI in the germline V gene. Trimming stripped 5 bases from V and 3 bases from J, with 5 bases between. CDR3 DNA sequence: TGTGCCAGCAGTTCTATCTACGAGCAGTACTTC. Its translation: CASSSIYEQYF.

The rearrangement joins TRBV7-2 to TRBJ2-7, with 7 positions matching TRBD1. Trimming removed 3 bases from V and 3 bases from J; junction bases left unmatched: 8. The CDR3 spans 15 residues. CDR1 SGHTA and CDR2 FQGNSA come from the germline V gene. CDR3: CASSFGPGQIYEQYF. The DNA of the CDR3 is TGTGCCAGCAGCTTTGGTCCGGGACAGATCTACGAGCAGTACTTC.

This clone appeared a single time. CDR3 sequence: CASSRTSGSSYEQYF. The CDR3, as DNA: TGTGCCAGCAGTCGGACTAGCGGGAGTTCTTACGAGCAGTACTTC. The rearrangement joins TRBV9 to TRBJ2-7; 13 nucleotides align to TRBD2. The germline CDR1 and CDR2 sequences are SGDLS and YYNGEE. CDR3 size: 15 residues. The ends lost 5 bases at V and 4 bases at J; junction bases unmatched: 6.

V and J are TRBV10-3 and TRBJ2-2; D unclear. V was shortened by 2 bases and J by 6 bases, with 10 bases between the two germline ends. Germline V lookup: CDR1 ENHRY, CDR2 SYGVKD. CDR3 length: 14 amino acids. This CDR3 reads CAISEIGSPGELFF. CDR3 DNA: TGTGCCATCAGTGAGATCGGGTCCCCCGGGGAGCTGTTTTTT.

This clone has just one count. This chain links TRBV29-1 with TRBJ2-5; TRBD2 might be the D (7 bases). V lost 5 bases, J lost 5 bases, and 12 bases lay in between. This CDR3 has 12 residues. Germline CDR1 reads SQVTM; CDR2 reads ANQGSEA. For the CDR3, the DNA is TGCAGCGTTCAAAGGGGGGGGGAGACCCAGTACTTC. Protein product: CSVQRGGETQYF.

As DNA, the CDR3 is TGTGCCAGCAATCTACAGGGACCCTATGGCTACACCTTC. Translation gives CASNLQGPYGYTF. The chain employs TRBV28 and TRBJ1-2; D is perhaps TRBD1 (6 bases). V was trimmed by 7 bases and J by 4 bases, leaving 13 bases between them. Germline lookup yields CDR1 MDHEN and CDR2 SYDVKM. The CDR3 runs 13 residues.

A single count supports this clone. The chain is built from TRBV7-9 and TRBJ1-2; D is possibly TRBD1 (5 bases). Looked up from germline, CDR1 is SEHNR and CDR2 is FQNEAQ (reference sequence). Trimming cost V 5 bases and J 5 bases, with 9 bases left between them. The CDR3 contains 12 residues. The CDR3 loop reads CASSPRQYGYTF. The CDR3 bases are TGTGCCAGCAGCCCGAGACAGTATGGCTACACCTTC.

CDR3 residues: CASSARRDRLNTEAFF. CDR3 DNA: TGTGCCAGCAGCGCGCGCCGGGACAGACTGAACACTGAAGCTTTCTTT. The chain joins TRBV9 to TRBJ1-1, with 7 bases fitting TRBD1. Trimming cost V 3 bases and J 0 bases; bases outside gene matches: 8. From germline, CDR1 is SGDLS and CDR2 YYNGEE. This CDR3 is built from 16 residues.

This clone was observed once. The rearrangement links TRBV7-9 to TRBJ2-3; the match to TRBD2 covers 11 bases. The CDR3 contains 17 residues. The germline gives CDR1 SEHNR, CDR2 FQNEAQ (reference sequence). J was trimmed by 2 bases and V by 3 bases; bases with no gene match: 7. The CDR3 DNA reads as TGTGCCAGCAGCTTGCTAGCGGGAGGATTCAACACAGATACGCAGTATTTT. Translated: CASSLLAGGFNTDTQYF.

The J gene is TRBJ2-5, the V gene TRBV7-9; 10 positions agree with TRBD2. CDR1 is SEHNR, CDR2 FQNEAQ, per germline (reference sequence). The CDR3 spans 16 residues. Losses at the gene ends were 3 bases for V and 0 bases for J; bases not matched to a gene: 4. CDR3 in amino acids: CASSFSAGGHQETQYF. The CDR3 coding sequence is TGTGCCAGCAGCTTCTCAGCGGGAGGGCACCAAGAGACCCAGTACTTC.

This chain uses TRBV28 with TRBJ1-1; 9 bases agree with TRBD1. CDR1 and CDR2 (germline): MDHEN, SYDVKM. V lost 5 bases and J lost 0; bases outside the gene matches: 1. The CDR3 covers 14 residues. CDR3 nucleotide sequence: TGTGCCAGCAGTGGACAGGGGCTGAACACTGAAGCTTTCTTT. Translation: CASSGQGLNTEAFF.

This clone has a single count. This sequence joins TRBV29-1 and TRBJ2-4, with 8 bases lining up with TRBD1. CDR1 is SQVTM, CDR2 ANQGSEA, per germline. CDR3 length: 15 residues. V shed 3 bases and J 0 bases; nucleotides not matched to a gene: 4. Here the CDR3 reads CSVEGTGVAKNIQYF. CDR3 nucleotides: TGCAGCGTTGAGGGGACAGGTGTAGCCAAAAACATTCAGTACTTC.

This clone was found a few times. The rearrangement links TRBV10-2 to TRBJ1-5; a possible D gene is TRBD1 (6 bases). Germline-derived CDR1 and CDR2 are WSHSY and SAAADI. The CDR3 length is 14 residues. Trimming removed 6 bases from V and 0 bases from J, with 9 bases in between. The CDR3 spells CASSLDSSNQPQHF. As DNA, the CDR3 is TGCGCCAGCAGCTTGGACAGTAGCAATCAGCCCCAGCATTTT.

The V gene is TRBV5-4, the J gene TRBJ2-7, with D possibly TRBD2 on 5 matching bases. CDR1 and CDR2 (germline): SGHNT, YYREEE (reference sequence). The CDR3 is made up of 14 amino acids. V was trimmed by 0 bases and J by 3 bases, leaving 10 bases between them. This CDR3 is CASSLGRGVYEQYF. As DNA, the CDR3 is TGTGCCAGCAGCTTGGGACGGGGAGTCTACGAGCAGTACTTC.

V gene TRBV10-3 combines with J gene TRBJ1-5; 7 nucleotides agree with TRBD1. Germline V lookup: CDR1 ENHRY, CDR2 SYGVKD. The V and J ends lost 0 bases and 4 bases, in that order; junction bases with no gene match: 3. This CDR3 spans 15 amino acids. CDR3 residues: CAISESQGTNQPQHF. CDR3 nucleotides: TGTGCCATCAGTGAGTCACAGGGGACTAATCAGCCCCAGCATTTT.

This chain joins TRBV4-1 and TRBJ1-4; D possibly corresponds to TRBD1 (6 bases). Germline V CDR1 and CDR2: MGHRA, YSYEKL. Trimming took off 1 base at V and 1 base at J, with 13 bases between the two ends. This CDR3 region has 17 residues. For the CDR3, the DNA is TGCGCCAGCAGCCAAGGTTGGGACACACGAACTAATGAAAAACTGTTTTTT. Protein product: CASSQGWDTRTNEKLFF.

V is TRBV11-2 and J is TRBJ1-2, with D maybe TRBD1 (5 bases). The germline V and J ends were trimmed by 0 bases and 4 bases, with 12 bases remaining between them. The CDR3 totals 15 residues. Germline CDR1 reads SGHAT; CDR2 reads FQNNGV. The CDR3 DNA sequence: TGTGCCAGCAGCTTAGACGGGGGAAGGGTCTATGGCTACACCTTC. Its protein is CASSLDGGRVYGYTF.

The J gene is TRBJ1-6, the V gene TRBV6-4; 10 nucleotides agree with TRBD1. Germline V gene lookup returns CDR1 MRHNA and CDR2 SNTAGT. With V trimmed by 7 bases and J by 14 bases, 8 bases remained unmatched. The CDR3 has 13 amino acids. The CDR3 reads CASTRGQGLALHF. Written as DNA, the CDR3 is TGTGCCAGCACTAGGGGACAGGGGTTAGCCCTCCACTTT.

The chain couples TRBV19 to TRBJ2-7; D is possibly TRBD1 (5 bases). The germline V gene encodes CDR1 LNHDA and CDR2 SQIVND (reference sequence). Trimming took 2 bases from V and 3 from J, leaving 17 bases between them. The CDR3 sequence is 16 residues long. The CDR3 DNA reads TGTGCCAGTAGTATACTAGGACATCGCATACTCTACGAGCAGTACTTC. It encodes CASSILGHRILYEQYF.

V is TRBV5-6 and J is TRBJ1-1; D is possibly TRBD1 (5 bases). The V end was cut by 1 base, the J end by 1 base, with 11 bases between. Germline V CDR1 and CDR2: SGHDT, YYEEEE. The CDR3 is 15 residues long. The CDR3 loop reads CASSLLGEGNTEAFF. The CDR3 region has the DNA TGTGCCAGCAGCTTGCTAGGGGAGGGGAACACTGAAGCTTTCTTT.